This TCR beta chain was retrieved from a study of breast tumors, draining lymph nodes, adjacent tissues (TCRdb year 2016). Regarding the research as a whole: The study compared TCR beta repertoires across tumor, adjacent nontumor tissue and axillary lymph nodes from breast cancer patients. The study aimed to assess the relationships and possible T-cell exchange between tumor, surrounding tissue and draining lymph node repertoires in human breast cancer.

CDR1 and CDR2 (MDHEN, SYDVKM) derive from the germline V gene. From cysteine to phenylalanine, the CDR3 is 13 amino acids long. CDR3 DNA only is kept here, 39 bases in frame from base 1. V lost 2 bases and J lost 7 bases; the stretch between them is 9 bases long. The axillary draining lymph nodes of breast cancer patients were the source of the lymph node samples. The reads were generated on an Illumina HiSeq 2000. TCR beta chain libraries were generated by multiplex PCR amplification. High-throughput sequencing was used to analyze the amplified TCR beta chain products. The public sequencing data were trimmed at Q25 with fastp and processed into clonotypes with MiXCR by TCRdb, which kept only in-frame beta chains. Every entry covers one CDR3 protein and lists the most common genes and DNA from its rows. Recorded for this sample are fewer than 250,000 distinct CDR3 sequences; roughly 32% of them occurred a single time. The ten largest clones add up to around 1.5% of the sample.

This clonotype was recorded many times. The specificity of this receptor is unknown. Base qualities are not recorded, but no much larger clone differs from it by a single base. The research as a whole found: The study presented the conclusion that tumor T cells originate in lymph nodes as consistent with a hypothesis, not as something directly demonstrated. A scenario in which most tumor T cells derive from the lymph node and then expand within tumor tissue was judged to be consistent with the data. Tumor and nontumor tissue repertoires were found to be significantly more similar in luminal-like than in basal-like breast cancer. Tumor T-cell repertoires showed less diversity than lymph node repertoires and more diversity than nontumor tissue repertoires, and tumor T-cell repertoires showed preferential V and J gene usage.

Source material: axillary lymph node tissue. Here the chain combines TRBV28 and TRBJ2-1; 6 matching bases give a weak D call of TRBD2. This TCR derives from a female donor with breast cancer. Some clones in this sample may be carry-over from other donors' samples. The DNA is TGTGCCAGCAGTTTACCGGCGGGGAATGAGCAGTTCTTC. The resulting protein is CASSLPAGNEQFF. The entire variable domain, with the stretches around the CDR3 drawn from the reference TRBV28 and TRBJ2-1 proteins, is DVKVTQSSRYLVKRTGEKVFLECVQDMDHENMFWYRQDPGLGLRLIYFSYDVKMKEKGDIPEGYSVSREKKERFSLILESASTNQTSMYLCASSLPAGNEQFFGPGTRLTVL.